This T cell receptor beta chain was retrieved from a study of identical twins. Overall study findings and caveats: Beta clonotypes that were abundant in cord blood contained fewer insertions, a pattern absent from memory repertoires. The study reached conclusions through statistical analysis that was cross-sectional, not following the same donors.

Healthy Caucasians supplied all donations. A single record per CDR3 protein comes from TCRdb applying MiXCR to the 5' RACE reads. Here the sample spans approximately 260,000 distinct CDR3 sequences, over 11% being singletons. This clonotype occurred a few times. Antigen specificity is unknown. CDR1 is MNHEY, CDR2 SVGAGI, per germline. V was cut by 0 bases and J by 8 bases, with 13 bases left in between. The CDR3 totals 14 residues. The V gene is TRBV6-5, the J gene TRBJ1-2; maybe TRBD1 (6 bases). This clonotype originated in a woman aged 18-29 years in good health. Material for sequencing was memory (CD45RO+) T cells sorted from blood. CDR3 region: CASSYSTGSRGYTF. The CDR3 region has the DNA TGTGCCAGCAGTTACTCGACAGGTTCTAGGGGCTACACCTTC.